These 14 T cell receptor beta chains share one sample of origin, sequenced in a study of brain metastases from non-small cell lung cancer. Clones were sequenced by immunoSEQ multiplex PCR, and TCRdb holds only the in-frame ones, with some missing. This table has approximately 2,700 clones, around four fifths appearing once. Sample: primary lung tumor tissue. The receptors were gathered from a donor over 35 with non-small cell lung cancer.

The table lists this clone with a count of one. The rearrangement links TRBV27 to TRBJ2-1; TRBD2 might be the D (5 bases). The CDR3 is 14 residues long. Trimming stripped 3 bases from V and 5 bases from J, with 11 bases between. Looked up from germline, CDR1 is MNHEY and CDR2 is SMNVEV (reference sequence). CDR3 protein: CASSLRVRHNEQFF. DNA for the CDR3: TGTGCCAGCAGTTTGAGGGTCCGACACAATGAGCAGTTCTTC.

About this clone itself: This same CDR3 is encoded by further DNA sequences in the sample. V and J are TRBV6-2 or TRBV6-3 and TRBJ2-5, with unresolved D. In germline, CDR1 is MNHEY, CDR2 SVGEGT. V lost 3 bases and J lost 0, with 11 bases in between. The CDR3 is 15 residues long. The CDR3 region is CASSYLAENQETQYF. Written as DNA, the CDR3 is TGTGCCAGCAGTTATTTGGCAGAGAACCAAGAGACCCAGTACTTC.

Comment on this clone: This sample also contains other DNA sequences that code for the same CDR3. The chain links TRBV3-1 (or the pseudogene TRBV3-2) to TRBJ1-5, with TRBD1 matching 10 bases. The germline gives CDR1 LGHDT, CDR2 YNNKEL (reference sequence). J lost 6 bases, V lost 5 bases, and 4 bases had no gene match. The CDR3 is 14 amino acids. The CDR3 DNA is TGTGCCAGCAGCTCGGGACAGGGGTCTCAGCCCCAGCATTTT. Protein sequence: CASSSGQGSQPQHF.

The V and J genes are TRBV7-9 and TRBJ2-5; 7 bases match TRBD1. After removal of 4 bases from V and 6 bases from J, the junction contained 17 bases not matched to a gene. The CDR3 length is 17 residues. Germline CDR1 and CDR2: SEHNR and FQNEAQ (reference sequence). The CDR3 DNA follows: TGTGCCAGCAGCTCCGTTTCTGTAAGACAGGGAGAAAAGACCCAGTACTTC. Protein: CASSSVSVRQGEKTQYF. Supplemented by reference TRBV7-9 and TRBJ2-5, the full variable domain reads DTGVSQNPRHKITKRGQNVTFRCDPISEHNRLYWYRQTLGQGPEFLTYFQNEAQLEKSRLLSDRFSAERPKGSFSTLEIQRTEQGDSAMYLCASSSVSVRQGEKTQYFGPGTRLLVL.

The chain uses TRBV28 and TRBJ2-5; the D gene is possibly TRBD1 (6 bases). The CDR3 contains 14 residues. The V end lost 5 bases, the J end lost 5 bases, and 15 bases lay between the germline ends. Germline V gene sequence: CDR1 MDHEN, CDR2 SYDVKM. CDR3 nucleotides: TGTGCCAGCAGTCGCAGAACAGGGCACGAGACCCAGTACTTC. This encodes CASSRRTGHETQYF.

The chain uses TRBV24-1 and TRBJ1-1; D may be TRBD1 (6 bases). V was clipped by 8 bases and J by 5 bases, with 17 bases between them. Germline lookup yields CDR1 KGHDR and CDR2 SFDVKD. The CDR3 covers 14 residues. CDR3 in amino acids: CATTGGPLRTEAFF. The DNA for the CDR3 is TGTGCCACCACCGGGGGGCCCCTGAGGACTGAAGCTTTCTTT.

V and J are TRBV5-4 and TRBJ2-7, with 10 nucleotides matching TRBD2. V shed 0 bases and J 7 bases; nucleotides not matched to a gene: 7. Germline V gene lookup returns CDR1 SGHNT and CDR2 YYREEE (reference sequence). The CDR3 is 15 residues long. The CDR3 loop is CASSLGLAGVEEQYF. The CDR3 DNA is TGTGCCAGCAGCTTGGGGCTAGCGGGAGTGGAGGAGCAGTACTTC.

This chain links TRBV6-2 or TRBV6-3 with TRBJ1-5; a possible D gene is TRBD1 (5 bases). Per the germline V gene, CDR1 is MNHEY and CDR2 is SVGEGT. CDR3 size: 14 residues. Trimming pared 4 bases from V and 0 bases from J, leaving 7 bases between. The CDR3 protein is CASSSDSSNQPQHF. The CDR3 nucleotides are TGTGCCAGCAGTTCCGACAGTAGCAATCAGCCCCAGCATTTT.

The chain has TRBV19 and TRBJ2-2; D call uncertain. CDR1 LNHDA and CDR2 SQIVND come from the germline V gene (reference sequence). The length of the CDR3 is 14 residues. The V end was cut by 5 bases, the J end by 3 bases, with 10 bases between. CDR3 nucleotides: TGTGCCAGTAGTTTTCAAGGCGACACCGGGGAGCTGTTTTTT. Protein product: CASSFQGDTGELFF.

In its sample, this clone is large. V and J are TRBV11-3 and TRBJ2-3, with 8 bases matching TRBD2. The CDR3 sequence is 15 residues long. V lost 5 bases and J lost 4; bases outside the gene matches: 8. CDR1 SGHNT and CDR2 YENEEA come from the germline V gene. The CDR3 sequence is CASSPGTSFADTQYF. CDR3 in DNA: TGTGCCAGCAGCCCCGGGACTAGTTTCGCAGATACGCAGTATTTT.

The table lists this clone with a count of one. The rearrangement links TRBV7-3 to TRBJ1-6, with unresolved D. V was cut by 3 bases and J by 4 bases, with 7 bases left in between. The CDR3 consists of 14 residues. The germline gives CDR1 SGHTA, CDR2 FQGTGA. CDR3 sequence (DNA): TGTGCCAGCAGCTTGGACGGGTATAATTCACCCCTCCACTTT. Amino acid sequence: CASSLDGYNSPLHF.

Points on this clone: Different DNA sequences within this sample yield the same CDR3. The CDR3 DNA follows: TGCGCCAGCAGGGCTCGCGCTCAGGTGGGTTTTAACCTCTCTGGAAACACCATATATTTT. As protein: CASRARAQVGFNLSGNTIYF. This chain uses TRBV10-1 with TRBJ1-3; unclear D gene. Trimming cost V 6 bases and J 0 bases, with 27 bases left between them. Germline CDR1 reads WNHNN; CDR2 reads SYGVQD (reference sequence). The CDR3 has 20 residues.

The gene calls are TRBV12-5 and TRBJ2-5; D remains unclear. The CDR3 is 11 amino acids. Trimming left V 3 bases short and J 6 bases short, with 5 bases between. Germline V CDR1 and CDR2: LGHNT, FRNRAP. DNA of the CDR3: TGTGCTAGTGGTTTCACACAGACCCAGTACTTC. Translated, it gives CASGFTQTQYF.

Note on this clone: The same CDR3 can be traced to other DNA sequences in this sample. The chain links TRBV6-2 or TRBV6-3 to TRBJ1-5; TRBD1 is a possible D gene (5 bases). With 0 bases removed from V and 0 bases from J, the gap between germline ends came to 15 bases. This CDR3 is 18 amino acids long. Germline CDR1 and CDR2: MNHEY and SVGEGT. Here the CDR3 DNA reads TGTGCCAGCAGTTACTCTCGGGCAGGGAAGCTTAGCAATCAGCCCCAGCATTTT. This gives the protein CASSYSRAGKLSNQPQHF.